This T cell receptor beta chain was sequenced for a study of OX40 agonist ivuxolimab in advanced cancers. For the study in its entirety: Ivuxolimab was an agonistic, fully human IgG2 monoclonal antibody directed against OX40 (CD134), a costimulatory receptor. Intravenous ivuxolimab was administered to patients every 2 weeks at six dose levels: 0.01, 0.1, 0.3, 1.5, 3 and 10 mg/kg. Of the roughly 53 patients in dose escalation, around 19 had hepatocellular carcinoma, around 15 had melanoma, 9 had renal cell carcinoma and 9 had head and neck cancer. A male proportion of almost 85% and a mean age of roughly 55 years, ranging from about 23 to 90, were recorded for the dose-escalation cohort. Patients were allowed to have had prior anti-PD-1, anti-PD-L1 or anti-CTLA-4 therapy, and approximately 40% of the dose-escalation patients had previously received checkpoint inhibitors. Partial responses were achieved by three dose-escalation patients, of whom one had hepatocellular carcinoma and two had cutaneous melanoma. The point of sequencing TCRbeta in the periphery was to test whether ivuxolimab changed TCR sequence diversity and drove clonal T-cell expansion. The monotherapy dose-escalation portion (N = 52 patients) of the phase I ivuxolimab trial is reported in the paper. Overall results and qualifications from the work: Low levels of normalized T-cell clonal expansion were also seen in some nonresponding patients. At doses of 0.1 to 3.0 mg/kg, clonal expansion of both CD4+ and CD8+ T cells in blood was seen between baseline and week 6. The antigen specificity of the peripheral T cells that underwent clonal expansion was not determined. On average, CD8+ T cells showed more expanded clones than CD4+ T cells after ivuxolimab. In the 0.1-3.0 mg/kg groups, partial responders had among the lowest normalized peripheral clonal expansion, particularly in CD8+ T cells.

With regard to this clone: The antigen it binds to is not known. Base qualities are not at hand, and no much larger clone is one base apart.

Including the terminal cysteine and phenylalanine, the CDR3 comprises 16 residues. The retained sequence is limited to the CDR3, 48 bases, with the frame set at the first base. The V end gives up 0 bases and the J end 4 bases, leaving 3 bases in the junction not matched to a gene. From the germline V gene, CDR1 is SGHRS and CDR2 is YFSETQ. Patients with autoimmune disease history or receiving systemic immunosuppression were excluded from the trial. Peripheral blood for TCR sequencing was drawn from every dose cohort at baseline, at cycle 4 day 1 and at cycle 7 day 1. The samples were taken from a phase I, first-in-human, multicenter, open-label dose-escalation trial of ivuxolimab. Adults with locally advanced or metastatic melanoma, renal cell carcinoma, hepatocellular carcinoma or head and neck squamous cell carcinoma were enrolled in the trial. Before TCR sequencing, CD4+ and CD8+ T cells were separately sorted from peripheral blood.

For sequencing of the TCRbeta CDR3 region, genomic DNA was extracted from the sorted cells. The immunoSEQ Assay was used to sequence the TCRbeta CDR3 regions. TCRdb carries this immuneACCESS record with in-frame sequences only. Its versions omit some clonotypes, under half of them owing to an unresolved V gene in the studies checked, with the rest unexplained. The sample table lists fewer than 85,000 clones, roughly nine tenths of them with a count of one. The ten most abundant clones make up less than 3% of the sample. The sequence came from an adult with an advanced solid tumor such as melanoma, head and neck, liver or kidney cancer. Material: CD4+ or CD8+ T cells sorted from blood, obtained in a trial of the OX40 agonist ivuxolimab. The sequence is built from TRBV5-1 and TRBJ1-3, and 11 bases in between align with TRBD1. In nucleotide form, the sequence is TGCGCCAGCAGCTTGGGGACAGGGGGCGGAGGAAACACCATATATTTT. The encoded protein is CASSLGTGGGGNTIYF.